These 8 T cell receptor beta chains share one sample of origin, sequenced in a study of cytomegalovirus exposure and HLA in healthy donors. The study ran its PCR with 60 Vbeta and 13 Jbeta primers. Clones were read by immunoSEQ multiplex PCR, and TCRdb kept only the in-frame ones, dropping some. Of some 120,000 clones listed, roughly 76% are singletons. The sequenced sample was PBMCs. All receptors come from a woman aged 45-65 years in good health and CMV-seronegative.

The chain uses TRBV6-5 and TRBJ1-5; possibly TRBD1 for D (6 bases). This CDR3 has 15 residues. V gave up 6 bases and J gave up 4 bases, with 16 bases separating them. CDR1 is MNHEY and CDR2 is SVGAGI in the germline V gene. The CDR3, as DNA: TGTGCCAGCAGAACCCAGGACAGTGGAAATCAGCCCCAGCATTTT. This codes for CASRTQDSGNQPQHF.

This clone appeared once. The CDR3 here is CASSSLPGTVVTEAFF. The DNA of the CDR3 is TGTGCCAGCAGTTCCCTCCCCGGGACAGTGGTCACTGAAGCTTTCTTT. The chain recombines TRBV27 with TRBJ1-1; 7 bases match TRBD1. Germline CDR1 MNHEY, CDR2 SMNVEV (reference sequence). The CDR3 loop spans 16 amino acids. V was clipped by 4 bases and J by 4 bases; unmatched bases: 12.

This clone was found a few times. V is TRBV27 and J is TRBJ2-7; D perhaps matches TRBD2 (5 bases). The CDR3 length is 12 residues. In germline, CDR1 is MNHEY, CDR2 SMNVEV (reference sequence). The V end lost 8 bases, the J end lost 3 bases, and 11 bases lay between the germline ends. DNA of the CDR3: TGTGCCAGCGCCTGGGCGGGCTACGAGCAGTACTTC. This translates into CASAWAGYEQYF.

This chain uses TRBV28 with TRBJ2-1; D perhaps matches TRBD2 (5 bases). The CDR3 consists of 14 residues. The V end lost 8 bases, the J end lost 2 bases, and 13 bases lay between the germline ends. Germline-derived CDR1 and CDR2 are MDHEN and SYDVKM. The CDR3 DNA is TGTGCCAGCCGCATGGACGGGGCCTACAATGAGCAGTTCTTC. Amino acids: CASRMDGAYNEQFF.

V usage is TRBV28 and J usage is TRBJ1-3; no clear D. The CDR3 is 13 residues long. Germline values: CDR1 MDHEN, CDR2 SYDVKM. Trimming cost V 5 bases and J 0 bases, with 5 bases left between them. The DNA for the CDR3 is TGTGCCAGCAGTAGCCCCTCTGGAAACACCATATATTTT. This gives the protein CASSSPSGNTIYF.

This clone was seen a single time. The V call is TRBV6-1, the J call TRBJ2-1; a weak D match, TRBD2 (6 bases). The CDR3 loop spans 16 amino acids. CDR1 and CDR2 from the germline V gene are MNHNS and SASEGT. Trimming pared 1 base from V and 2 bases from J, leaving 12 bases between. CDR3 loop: CASSEDVGSTYNEQFF. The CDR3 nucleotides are TGTGCCAGCAGTGAAGATGTCGGGAGCACCTACAATGAGCAGTTCTTC.

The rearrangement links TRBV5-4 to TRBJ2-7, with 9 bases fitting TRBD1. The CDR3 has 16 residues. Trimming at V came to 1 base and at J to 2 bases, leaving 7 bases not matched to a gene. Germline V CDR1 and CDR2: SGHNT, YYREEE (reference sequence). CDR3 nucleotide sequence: TGTGCCAGCAGCTTGCCTGAGACAGGGGGACCCTACGAGCAGTACTTC. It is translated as CASSLPETGGPYEQYF.

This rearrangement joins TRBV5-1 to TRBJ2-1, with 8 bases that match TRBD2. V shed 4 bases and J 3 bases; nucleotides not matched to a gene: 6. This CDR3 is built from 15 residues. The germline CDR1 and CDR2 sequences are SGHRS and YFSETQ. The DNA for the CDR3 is TGCGCCAGCAGCCGAGCGGGAGACCTCTACAATGAGCAGTTCTTC. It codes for CASSRAGDLYNEQFF.